Shown below are 9 T cell receptor beta chains from a single sample sequenced in a study of tumor T cells in aggressive B-cell lymphoma. Sequenced by immunoSEQ multiplex PCR; TCRdb stores in-frame clones only, minus some. The data contain over 350 clones, approximately 93% of them singletons. Sequencing used tumor tissue. These TCRs come from an adult with diffuse large B cell lymphoma.

This chain connects TRBV28 to TRBJ1-3; 8 nucleotides agree with TRBD1. This CDR3 is 19 amino acids long. J was trimmed by 1 base and V by 5 bases; bases with no gene match: 16. Germline CDR1 MDHEN, CDR2 SYDVKM. The CDR3 nucleotides are TGTGCCAGCAGTCCCCGGGCTGAGGCAGGGGGCACTTCTGGAAACACCATATATTTT. It codes for CASSPRAEAGGTSGNTIYF. Looking up the rest from reference TRBV28 and TRBJ1-3 gives the full variable domain: DVKVTQSSRYLVKRTGEKVFLECVQDMDHENMFWYRQDPGLGLRLIYFSYDVKMKEKGDIPEGYSVSREKKERFSLILESASTNQTSMYLCASSPRAEAGGTSGNTIYFGEGSWLTVV.

This clone was seen a single time. V gene TRBV27 combines with J gene TRBJ2-7; the D gene is possibly TRBD1 (6 bases). This CDR3 spans 11 amino acids. Germline CDR1 reads MNHEY; CDR2 reads SMNVEV (reference sequence). The ends were cut back, 11 bases at V and 5 bases at J, with 13 bases in the middle. The CDR3 loop reads CALRGRNEQYF. The CDR3 DNA reads TGTGCCCTCAGGGGAAGGAACGAGCAGTACTTC.

The chain carries TRBV19 and TRBJ1-5; D ambiguous. V gave up 0 bases and J gave up 1 base, with 7 bases separating them. The CDR3 runs to 15 residues. Germline-derived CDR1 and CDR2 are LNHDA and SQIVND (reference sequence). The CDR3, as DNA: TGTGCCAGTAGTATAGACTTCGGGAGCAATCAGCCCCAGCATTTT. Its protein product is CASSIDFGSNQPQHF.

Notes on this clone: Other DNA variants within this sample encode the same CDR3. V and J are TRBV5-1 and TRBJ2-7; TRBD1 agrees at 7 bases. Germline assignment: CDR1 SGHRS and CDR2 YFSETQ. V shed 0 bases and J 3 bases; nucleotides not matched to a gene: 6. This CDR3 contains 15 residues. The CDR3 sequence: CASSLAPTGIYEQYF. DNA of the CDR3: TGCGCCAGCAGCTTGGCTCCGACAGGGATCTACGAGCAGTACTTC.

This clone was counted a few times. The chain is built from TRBV2 and TRBJ1-2; D perhaps matches TRBD1 (5 bases). The V end lost 6 bases, the J end lost 6 bases, and 20 bases lay between the germline ends. The CDR3 contains 15 residues. The V gene's germline CDR1 is SNHLY and CDR2 FYNNEI. CDR3 nucleotides: TGTGCCAGCAGCCCGCTTTCGGGGGGTTTGGATGGCTACACCTTC. As protein: CASSPLSGGLDGYTF.

The chain joins TRBV18 to TRBJ2-5; 11 nucleotides agree with TRBD1. CDR3 length: 14 residues. V lost 5 bases and J lost 2; bases outside the gene matches: 1. Germline CDR1 and CDR2: KGHSH and LQKENI. The CDR3 here is CASSGTGGQETQYF. As DNA, the CDR3 is TGTGCCAGCTCAGGGACAGGGGGACAAGAGACCCAGTACTTC.

The V call is TRBV5-1, the J call TRBJ1-1, with 7 bases lining up with TRBD1. Germline trimming cut 4 bases from V and 5 bases from J; bases unmatched to any gene: 8. Looked up from germline, CDR1 is SGHRS and CDR2 is YFSETQ. There are 14 residues in the CDR3. CDR3 in amino acids: CASSLETGQTEAFF. CDR3 DNA: TGCGCCAGCAGCCTTGAGACAGGGCAGACTGAAGCTTTCTTT. The complete variable domain, with remaining parts taken from reference TRBV5-1 and TRBJ1-1, reads KAGVTQTPRYLIKTRGQQVTLSCSPISGHRSVSWYQQTPGQGLQFLFEYFSETQRNKGNFPGRFSGRQFSNSRSEMNVSTLELGDSALYLCASSLETGQTEAFFGQGTRLTVV.

By its share, this clone is hyperexpanded (1% or more). The chain employs TRBV7-9 and TRBJ1-1; D not certain. V lost 4 bases, J lost 4 bases, and 10 bases lay in between. Germline assignment: CDR1 SEHNR and CDR2 FQNEAQ (reference sequence). CDR3 size: 13 residues. The CDR3 coding sequence is TGTGCCAGCAGCTGGAGGTTAGGCACTGAAGCTTTCTTT. This sequence encodes CASSWRLGTEAFF.

The chain is built from TRBV18 and TRBJ1-1; D gene unclear. Germline values: CDR1 KGHSH, CDR2 LQKENI. The V and J ends lost 4 bases and 0 bases respectively, with 9 bases between them. The CDR3 length is 14 residues. The CDR3 sequence: CASSLPSVNTEAFF. In nucleotides, the CDR3 is TGTGCCAGCTCACTACCATCCGTGAACACTGAAGCTTTCTTT.